This T cell receptor (beta chain) appears in the sequencing data of a study of T cells after posttransplantation cyclophosphamide. Treatment was busulfan-fludarabine conditioning, a marrow graft, and cyclophosphamide on days +3 and +4. As to this clone: Its target is not known.

The length of the CDR3 is 15 residues. Trimming removed 2 bases at V and 3 bases at J, with 12 bases between. Germline V gene lookup returns CDR1 SGHTA and CDR2 FQGTGA. Study observations and caveats: Recipient CMV seropositivity and CMV reactivation strongly tracked TRB clonality. Donor-recipient repertoire similarity was low at 1-2 months, rising over year one. Blood and skin or GI T cell repertoires showed limited TRB overlap.

The method was immunoSEQ multiplex PCR; TCRdb's version includes in-frame clones alone and lacks a portion of them. The sample has roughly 3,200 clones, approximately 85% seen once. The gene calls are TRBV7-3 and TRBJ2-3; possibly TRBD1 for D (6 bases). The receptor's source is a female patient aged 45-60 years who received an allogeneic stem cell transplant from an unrelated donor, was CMV-positive, and had acute and chronic GVHD. Some T cells may be supplied by the graft donor. Sequenced material: PBMCs, taken after allogeneic stem cell transplant with posttransplant cyclophosphamide. As DNA, the CDR3 is TGTGCCAGCAGCTTAGGTGGGGGCGGAACAGATACGCAGTATTTT. The encoded protein is CASSLGGGGTDTQYF.